Sequencing of this T cell receptor (beta chain) was carried out in a study of beta chain features in type 1 diabetes. Study observations and caveats: In all four CD4+ subsets, TCRB CDR3 length was significantly, moderately reduced in type 1 diabetes.

The V end was cut by 3 bases, the J end by 0 bases, with 6 bases between. The CDR3 spans 13 residues. CDR1 is GTSNPN, CDR2 SVGIG, per germline (reference sequence). The entirety of the isolated RNA underwent reverse transcription, so expressed TCRB transcripts were sequenced. Only in-frame clones appear in the TCRdb table, and some are missing; sequencing was by immunoSEQ multiplex PCR. Of hundreds of thousands of clones in the sample, around 15% were seen once. The sample holds a few counts of this clone. The target antigen is unknown. Sequences were obtained from naive CD4+ T cells from blood. The sequence was collected from a man younger than 35 with type 1 diabetes. J is TRBJ1-5 and V is TRBV30; D gene ambiguous. CDR3 nucleotide sequence: TGTGCCTGGAGCCGATATAGCAATCAGCCCCAGCATTTT. As protein: CAWSRYSNQPQHF. Full variable domain (remainder filled in from reference TRBV30 and TRBJ1-5): SQTIHQWPATLVQPVGSPLSLECTVEGTSNPNLYWYRQAAGRGLQLLFYSVGIGQISSEVPQNLSASRPQDRQFILSSKKLLLSDSGFYLCAWSRYSNQPQHFGDGTRLSIL.